This record looks at one T cell receptor beta chain sequence and its context. This clonotype was seen a handful of times. Its binding antigen is unknown. Per-nucleotide qualities are absent, and no much larger clonotype sits a single base away. Libraries were built with RT-PCR. The instrument given in TCRdb is Illumina HiSeq 2500. Starting from the raw public reads, TCRdb applied fastp trimming at Q25, assembled clones with MiXCR and retained in-frame beta chains. A single entry per CDR3 protein holds the most common genes and DNA from its merged rows. This sample comprises 450,000 to 600,000 distinct CDR3 sequences, less than 7.5% of them detected only once. Over 10% of the sample is taken by the ten largest. CDR1 and CDR2 are drawn from the germline V gene: MNHNS, SASEGT. The germline ends are 11 bases apart after V is trimmed by 7 bases and J by 1 base. From the cysteine through the phenylalanine, the CDR3 covers 15 amino acids. Left in the record is the CDR3 DNA by itself, 45 bases read in frame from the first base.

The entry originates in a study of response to subunit inactivated influenza vaccine (dated by TCRdb to 2016 to 2019). Looking at the study overall: The study used deep quantitative T cell receptor repertoire profiling to track responses to a trivalent subunit inactivated influenza vaccine.

Results the study describes overall, beyond this receptor: According to the authors, only a limited number of new T cells may be recruited by each seasonal influenza vaccination.

This chain joins TRBV6-1 to TRBJ2-6, with the D segment identity uncertain. The sequence derives from a man aged 50 to 69 who received an inactivated influenza vaccine. Donor details come from another sample of the same person, matched by shared clones. The source was PBMCs from blood, collected less than 30 months after vaccination. The DNA is TGTGCCAGCACTCGGACCCGGTCTGGGGCCAACGTCCTGACTTTC. Its protein reads: CASTRTRSGANVLTF.